This T cell receptor (beta chain) comes out of a study of blood T cell repertoires in COVID-19. About the study: Sample material is recorded as cDNA or gDNA derived from T cells, B-cell-depleted T cells, or PBMCs.

The CDR3 length is 17 residues. Germline values: CDR1 SGHNT, CDR2 YENEEA. The ends were cut back, 0 bases at V and 0 bases at J, with 11 bases in the middle. Using immunoSEQ multiplex PCR, the repertoire was profiled, and TCRdb retains in-frame clones only, with some absent. This table holds around 270,000 clones, over 75% found once. The receptor's source is a woman in her forties who had been exposed to COVID-19. Material for sequencing was PBMCs or T cells enriched from blood (not recorded which). V and J are TRBV11-3 and TRBJ2-2; no clear D gene. CDR3 in amino acids: CASSLDPIFANTGELFF. In DNA form, the CDR3 reads TGTGCCAGCAGCTTAGATCCTATCTTTGCGAACACCGGGGAGCTGTTTTTT. The whole variable domain, remainder taken from reference TRBV11-3 and TRBJ2-2, is EAGVVQSPRYKIIEKKQPVAFWCNPISGHNTLYWYLQNLGQGPELLIRYENEEAVDDSQLPKDRFSAERLKGVDSTLKIQPAELGDSAVYLCASSLDPIFANTGELFFGEGSRLTVL.